This TCR beta chain was obtained from a study of blood T cell repertoires in COVID-19. Trimming stripped 4 bases from V and 1 base from J, with 13 bases between. Germline V gene sequence: CDR1 MGHDK, CDR2 SYGVNS. There are 16 residues in the CDR3. Clones were read by immunoSEQ multiplex PCR, and TCRdb kept only the in-frame ones, dropping some. The sample holds over 200,000 clones, 85% to 90% seen once. The V call is TRBV25-1, the J call TRBJ2-2, with D perhaps TRBD2 (6 bases). The receptor was isolated from a man between 18 and 35 years old who had recovered from COVID-19. Sample: PBMCs or T cells enriched from blood (not recorded which). The CDR3 DNA sequence: TGTGCCAGCAGTGCCCCGGGGGTGGGGAACACCGGGGAGCTGTTTTTT. It is translated as CASSAPGVGNTGELFF.